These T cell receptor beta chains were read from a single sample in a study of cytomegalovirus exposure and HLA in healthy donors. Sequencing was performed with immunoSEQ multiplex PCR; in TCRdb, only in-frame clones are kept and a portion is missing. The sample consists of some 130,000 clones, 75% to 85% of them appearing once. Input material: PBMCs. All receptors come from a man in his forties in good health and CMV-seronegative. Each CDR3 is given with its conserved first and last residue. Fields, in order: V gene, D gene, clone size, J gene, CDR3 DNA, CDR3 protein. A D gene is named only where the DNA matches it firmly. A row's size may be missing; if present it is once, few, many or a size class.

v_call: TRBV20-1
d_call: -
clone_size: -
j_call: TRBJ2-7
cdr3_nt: TGCAGTGCTAGAGATCTGCGGGAGCAGTACTTC
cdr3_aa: CSARDLREQYF

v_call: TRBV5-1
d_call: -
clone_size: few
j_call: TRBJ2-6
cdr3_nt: TGCGCCAGCAGCGCCGGACAGACCGGGGCCAACGTCCTGACTTTC
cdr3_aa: CASSAGQTGANVLTF

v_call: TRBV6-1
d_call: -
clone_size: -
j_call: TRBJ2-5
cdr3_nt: TGTGCCAGCAGTGAAATACTAGAGGAGACCCAGTACTTC
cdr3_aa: CASSEILEETQYF

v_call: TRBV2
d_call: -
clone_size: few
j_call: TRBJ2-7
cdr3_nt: TGTGCCAGCAGTGGGCCGGGTTTCTACGAGCAGTACTTC
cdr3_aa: CASSGPGFYEQYF

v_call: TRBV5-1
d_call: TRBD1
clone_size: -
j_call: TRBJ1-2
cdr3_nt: TGCGCCAGCAGCCCACAACCGGGACAGGGATCCGGCTACACCTTC
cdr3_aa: CASSPQPGQGSGYTF

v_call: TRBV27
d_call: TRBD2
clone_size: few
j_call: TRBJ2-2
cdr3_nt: TGTGCCAGCAGGCCTAGCGGGGGTCCCGGGGAGCTGTTTTTT
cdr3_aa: CASRPSGGPGELFF

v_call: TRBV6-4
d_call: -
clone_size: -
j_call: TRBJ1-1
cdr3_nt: TGTGCCAGCAGTTCGACAGGTTCCAACACTGAAGCTTTCTTT
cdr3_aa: CASSSTGSNTEAFF

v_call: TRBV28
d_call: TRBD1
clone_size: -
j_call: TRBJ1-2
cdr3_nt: TGTGCCAGCAGTAAAAGGACAGGATCCACAGGCTCGGCCTTC
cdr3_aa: CASSKRTGSTGSAF

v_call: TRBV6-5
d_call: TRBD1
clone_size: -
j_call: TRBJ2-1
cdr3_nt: TGTGCCAGCAGTCCCGCCCGGACAGGGAACAATGAGCAGTTCTTC
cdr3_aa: CASSPARTGNNEQFF

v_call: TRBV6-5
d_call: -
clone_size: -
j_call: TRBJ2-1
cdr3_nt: TGTGCCAGCAGTTACCTTCCCGTAAATGAGCAGTTCTTC
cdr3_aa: CASSYLPVNEQFF

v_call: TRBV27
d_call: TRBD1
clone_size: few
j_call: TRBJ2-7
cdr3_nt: TGTGCCAGCAGTCAGGACGGGACAGCTGTATCCTACGAGCAGTACTTC
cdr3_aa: CASSQDGTAVSYEQYF

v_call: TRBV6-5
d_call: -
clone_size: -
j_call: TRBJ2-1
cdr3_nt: TGTGCCAGCAGTTACTCGCGTTTTACAGTCAATGAGCAGTTCTTC
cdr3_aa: CASSYSRFTVNEQFF

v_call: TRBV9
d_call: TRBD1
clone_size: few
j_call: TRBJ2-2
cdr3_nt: TGTGCCAGCAGCACCCAGGGGGATGGGACCGGGGAGCTGTTTTTT
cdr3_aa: CASSTQGDGTGELFF

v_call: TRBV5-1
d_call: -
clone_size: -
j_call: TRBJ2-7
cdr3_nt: TGCGCCAGCAGCTCTCACCCTGGACAGTCCTACGAGCAGTACTTC
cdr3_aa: CASSSHPGQSYEQYF

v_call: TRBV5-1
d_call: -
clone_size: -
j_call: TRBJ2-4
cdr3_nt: TGCGCCAGCAGCTTGGAGGGGTATGAGGCCAAAAACATTCAGTACTTC
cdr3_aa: CASSLEGYEAKNIQYF

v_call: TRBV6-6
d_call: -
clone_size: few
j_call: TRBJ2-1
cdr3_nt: TGTGCCAGCAGCAGGGGCAATGAGCAGTTCTTC
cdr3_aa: CASSRGNEQFF

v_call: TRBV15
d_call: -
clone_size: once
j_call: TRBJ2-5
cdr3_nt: TGTGCCACCAGGAGACGGGGTGGAGAGACCCAGTACTTC
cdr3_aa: CATRRRGGETQYF

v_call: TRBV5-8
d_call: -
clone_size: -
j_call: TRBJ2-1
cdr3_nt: TGTGCCAGCCCGAAGTGGGACTCCCTCTACAATGAGCAGTTCTTC
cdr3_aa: CASPKWDSLYNEQFF

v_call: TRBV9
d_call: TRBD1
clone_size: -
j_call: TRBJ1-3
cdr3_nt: TGTGCCAGCAGCGCAACGACAGGGTACTCTGGAAACACCATATATTTT
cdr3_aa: CASSATTGYSGNTIYF

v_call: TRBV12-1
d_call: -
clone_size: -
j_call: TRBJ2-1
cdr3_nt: TGTGCCAGCCAAACTCCGGGACTACGGATCTTC
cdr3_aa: CASQTPGLRIF

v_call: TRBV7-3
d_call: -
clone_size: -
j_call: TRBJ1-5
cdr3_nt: TGTGCCAGCAGCTTATACCGAGGTCAGCCCCAGCATTTT
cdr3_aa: CASSLYRGQPQHF

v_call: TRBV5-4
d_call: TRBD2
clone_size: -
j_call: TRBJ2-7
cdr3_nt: TGTGCCAGCAGCCAACCCCTGGGCGGGGGAGGCGAGCAGTACTTC
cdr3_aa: CASSQPLGGGGEQYF

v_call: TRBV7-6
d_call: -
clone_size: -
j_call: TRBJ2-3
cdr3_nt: TGTGCCAGCAGCTTAATGCCGGGGGACACAGATACGCAGTATTTT
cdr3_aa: CASSLMPGDTDTQYF

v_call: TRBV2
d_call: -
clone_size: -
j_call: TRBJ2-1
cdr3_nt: TGTGCCAGCAGTGAGAACCTAACCCAGTTCTTC
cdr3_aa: CASSENLTQFF

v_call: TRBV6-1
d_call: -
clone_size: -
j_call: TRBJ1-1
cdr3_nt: TGTGCCAGCAGGCCAGGGTCCACTGAAGCTTTCTTT
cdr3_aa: CASRPGSTEAFF

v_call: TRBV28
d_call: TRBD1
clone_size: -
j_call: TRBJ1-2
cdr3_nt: TGTGCCAGCAGTGAGGGACAGGGGGTAGGAGGCTACACCTTC
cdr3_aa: CASSEGQGVGGYTF

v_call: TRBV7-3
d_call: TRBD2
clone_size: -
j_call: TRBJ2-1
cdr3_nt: TGTGCCAGCAGCTCGACTAGCGGGAGCCACAATGAGCAGTTCTTC
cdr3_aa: CASSSTSGSHNEQFF

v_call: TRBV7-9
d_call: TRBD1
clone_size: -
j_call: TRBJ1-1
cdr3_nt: TGTGCCAGCAGCCCGGGACAGGGTAGGCGGACTGAAGCTTTCTTT
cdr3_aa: CASSPGQGRRTEAFF